This TCR beta chain derives from a study of cytomegalovirus exposure and HLA in healthy donors. Across the study: Membership in the Caucasian-associated ancestry cluster was found for around 85% of nearly 400 genotyped donors. Study-wide results and limits: It was assumed in the presence/absence analyses that sequencing depth was roughly uniform across donors. Highly shared sequence variants in one cluster were likely a sequencing artifact. There were reportedly fewer N-insertions in an Asian-associated ancestry cluster than the roughly 670-donor mean, in a later analysis.

Primers included in the PCR were 60 Vbeta and 13 Jbeta primers. Profiling relied on immunoSEQ multiplex PCR, and the TCRdb table lists in-frame clones only, not all of them. The profile covers under 150,000 clones, with just under 80% appearing a single time and about 1.7% taken by the ten largest. This clone is a singleton in its sample. Its antigen is unidentified. V dropped 5 bases and J dropped 5 bases, with 16 bases sitting between them. Per the germline V gene, CDR1 is SGHRS and CDR2 is YFSETQ. This CDR3 comprises 15 residues. The sequence was obtained from a woman aged 40 to 49 in good health and CMV-seronegative. The sequenced sample was PBMCs. J is TRBJ2-2 and V is TRBV5-1; possibly TRBD1 for D (6 bases). The DNA for the CDR3 is TGCGCCAGCAGTCCTAACCACAGGGCTACCGGGGAGCTGTTTTTT. Protein: CASSPNHRATGELFF.